Listed below are T cell receptor beta chains from one sample, sequenced in a study of beta chain features in type 1 diabetes. Produced via immunoSEQ multiplex PCR; TCRdb's table is partial and in-frame only. The sample gives about 320,000 clones, 13% to 15% of which show up once; approximately 7% is in the top ten. Sequenced: central memory CD4+ T cells from blood. The receptors derive from a young man in good health. Each CDR3 is given with its conserved first and last residue. Fields, in order: J gene, V gene, CDR3 protein.

J gene: TRBJ2-5; V gene: TRBV10-3; CDR3 protein: CAISESGAAGETQYF
J gene: TRBJ1-5; V gene: TRBV7-3; CDR3 protein: CASSTTGGGNQPQHF
J gene: TRBJ2-6; V gene: TRBV7-2; CDR3 protein: CASSPLGRRRTSGANVLTF
J gene: TRBJ2-2; V gene: TRBV6-6; CDR3 protein: CASSYLGSRTGELFF
J gene: TRBJ2-4; V gene: TRBV27; CDR3 protein: CASKPGQGARAIKNIQYF
J gene: TRBJ1-1; V gene: TRBV2; CDR3 protein: CASSLTGNTEAFF
J gene: TRBJ2-1; V gene: TRBV7-9; CDR3 protein: CASSLGSFREQFF
J gene: TRBJ2-1; V gene: TRBV6-1; CDR3 protein: CASSRSGLAGNEQFF
J gene: TRBJ2-5; V gene: TRBV21-1; CDR3 protein: CASSTKIPRQETQYF
J gene: TRBJ1-1; V gene: TRBV4-1; CDR3 protein: CASSQVGQGGTEAFF
J gene: TRBJ2-3; V gene: TRBV5-1; CDR3 protein: CASSSRTGDTDTQYF
J gene: TRBJ1-5; V gene: TRBV4-3; CDR3 protein: CASSQGQTSNQPQHF
J gene: TRBJ2-3; V gene: TRBV10-3; CDR3 protein: CAISQGLAGGTQYF
J gene: TRBJ2-5; V gene: TRBV19; CDR3 protein: CASSIGQTLQETQYF
J gene: TRBJ1-5; V gene: TRBV2; CDR3 protein: CASRDPGNQPQHF
J gene: TRBJ2-3; V gene: TRBV2; CDR3 protein: CASSISGGAGTDTQYF
J gene: TRBJ2-1; V gene: TRBV5-6; CDR3 protein: CASSLDRINEQFF
J gene: TRBJ2-4; V gene: TRBV7-2; CDR3 protein: CASSLGYPGSIQYF
J gene: TRBJ1-2; V gene: TRBV7-2; CDR3 protein: CASSLRGNYGYTF
J gene: TRBJ2-1; V gene: TRBV2; CDR3 protein: CASEGTSYNEQFF
J gene: TRBJ2-2; V gene: TRBV30; CDR3 protein: CAWSRDSGELFF
J gene: TRBJ1-1; V gene: TRBV5-4; CDR3 protein: CASSSNRVLTEAFF
J gene: TRBJ1-2; V gene: TRBV6-6; CDR3 protein: CASSAGPQHYGYTF
J gene: TRBJ2-1; V gene: TRBV6-1; CDR3 protein: CASSIRGRNEQFF
J gene: TRBJ1-4; V gene: TRBV19; CDR3 protein: CASSGRGREKLFF
J gene: TRBJ2-6; V gene: TRBV10-3; CDR3 protein: CAISGNSGANVLTF
J gene: TRBJ1-5; V gene: TRBV7-8; CDR3 protein: CASSQTAINQPQHF
J gene: TRBJ1-2; V gene: TRBV27; CDR3 protein: CASSLNPWGGYGYTF
J gene: TRBJ1-4; V gene: TRBV5-1; CDR3 protein: CASSLYSSATNEKLFF
J gene: TRBJ1-1; V gene: TRBV29-1; CDR3 protein: CSVARQLNTEAFF
J gene: TRBJ2-3; V gene: TRBV7-9; CDR3 protein: CASSLGSVSTDTQYF
J gene: TRBJ2-7; V gene: TRBV11-2; CDR3 protein: CASSLMGASVFRQYF
J gene: TRBJ1-1; V gene: TRBV5-6; CDR3 protein: CASSLRGAGVNTEAFF
J gene: TRBJ2-1; V gene: TRBV27; CDR3 protein: CASARLNEQFF
J gene: TRBJ1-5; V gene: TRBV5-1; CDR3 protein: CASSPDLNQPQHF
J gene: TRBJ2-1; V gene: TRBV19; CDR3 protein: CASRRTGSQSDRNEQFF
J gene: TRBJ2-3; V gene: TRBV11-1; CDR3 protein: CASRGLARGTDTQYF
J gene: TRBJ1-1; V gene: TRBV4-2; CDR3 protein: CASSLARANTEAFF
J gene: TRBJ1-2; V gene: TRBV15; CDR3 protein: CATNPAPGQGPVTNYGYTF
J gene: TRBJ2-1; V gene: TRBV28; CDR3 protein: CASSLTNGAYNEQFF
J gene: TRBJ1-1; V gene: TRBV19; CDR3 protein: CASSTQGARTEAFF
J gene: TRBJ2-3; V gene: TRBV7-2; CDR3 protein: CASSRTSANTDTQYF
J gene: TRBJ2-3; V gene: TRBV9; CDR3 protein: CASSGSGTTDTQYF
J gene: TRBJ2-1; V gene: TRBV19; CDR3 protein: CASSIVGRRGRLFF
J gene: TRBJ2-5; V gene: TRBV5-4; CDR3 protein: CASSRGPGTSGSPETQYF
J gene: TRBJ2-1; V gene: TRBV4-2; CDR3 protein: CASSSSVRGGGNEQFF
J gene: TRBJ2-7; V gene: TRBV19; CDR3 protein: CASSIGQRYEQYF
J gene: TRBJ1-1; V gene: TRBV5-6; CDR3 protein: CASTPTGGNTEAFF
J gene: TRBJ1-1; V gene: TRBV7-9; CDR3 protein: CASSSGGNTEAFF
J gene: TRBJ1-4; V gene: TRBV19; CDR3 protein: CASSPASMGSTNEKLFF
J gene: TRBJ1-5; V gene: TRBV28; CDR3 protein: CASSFVTGGFNQPQHF
J gene: TRBJ2-2; V gene: TRBV7-2; CDR3 protein: CASSFPRGELFF
J gene: TRBJ2-1; V gene: TRBV11-2; CDR3 protein: CASSQTGLAANEQFF
J gene: TRBJ1-4; V gene: TRBV11-3; CDR3 protein: CASSRIGFLDEKLFF
J gene: TRBJ1-4; V gene: TRBV2; CDR3 protein: CASSRDVDEKLFF
J gene: TRBJ2-1; V gene: TRBV11-2; CDR3 protein: CASSLARRTFSDNEQFF
J gene: TRBJ1-5; V gene: TRBV19; CDR3 protein: CASSWGQGADSNQPQHF
J gene: TRBJ2-5; V gene: TRBV7-2; CDR3 protein: CASSLRQEGTQYF
J gene: TRBJ1-5; V gene: TRBV7-8; CDR3 protein: CASSLGDNQPQHF